This T cell receptor (beta chain) appears in the sequencing data of a study of vaccination and CD4 T cells after COVID-19. Study as a whole: Investigators took post-vaccine samples a median about 65 days after dose two, within a range of 14 to 241.

The treatment is: roughly 11-day PBMC culture with coronavirus spike peptide pools or control peptides (ViraFEST assay). Sequence data for DNA of cultured CD4+ T cells were generated by the Oncomine TCR Beta short-read assay. Genomic DNA was isolated from CD4+ T cells that had been cultured. Using its own MiXCR run on the PCR reads, TCRdb lists one record per CDR3 protein. The sample holds approximately 19,000 distinct CDR3 sequences; roughly half are singletons and the top ten take approximately 2.7%. Germline values: CDR1 MDHEN, CDR2 SYDVKM. The CDR3 runs to 13 residues. The germline V and J ends were trimmed by 4 bases and 3 bases, with 9 bases remaining between them. Turning to this clonotype: Its antigen is unidentified.

The genes are TRBV28 and TRBJ1-2; TRBD1 might be the D (6 bases). Here the sequenced sample was CD4+ T cells from blood, cultured in vitro, taken after SARS-CoV-2 vaccination. This TCR came from a human donor who had recovered from COVID-19. CDR3 sequence reads: CASSSGHYYGYTF. In DNA, the CDR3 is TGTGCCAGCAGTTCGGGACACTACTATGGCTACACCTTC.